Sequencing of this TCR beta chain was carried out in a study of Ad26.COV2.S vaccination and SARS-CoV-2 variants. Study-wide results and limits: People given the vaccine had a wider spike-specific TCR breadth than placebo recipients did. Non-spike TCR breadth showed similarity between vaccine and placebo recipients.

Regarding this clone: No antigen is known for it.

The data were produced by immunoSEQ multiplex PCR, yet TCRdb's version contains in-frame clones alone and is incomplete. The profile shows about 460,000 clones, about 89% of them singletons. Treatment: some 20 received Ad26.COV2.S at low or high dose, single or two shots; about 5 received placebo; per-sample allocation not given. Repertoires come from day 63 after the first vaccine or placebo injection. The CDR3 is made up of 13 amino acids. J was trimmed by 2 bases and V by 11 bases; bases with no gene match: 8. From germline, CDR1 is MNHEY and CDR2 SMNVEV (reference sequence). The sequencing here drew on peripheral blood, taken in a trial of Ad26.COV2.S vaccine versus placebo. This receptor was identified in a person aged 18-60 years who received the Ad26.COV2.S COVID-19 vaccine or a placebo. The chain employs TRBV27 and TRBJ2-5; TRBD2 matches 7 bases. CDR3 in DNA: TGTGCCTGCAAGCGGGGCCAACAAGAGACCCAGTACTTC. Translating it yields CACKRGQQETQYF.